The 3 T cell receptor beta chains below come from one sample, sequenced in a study of blood T cell repertoires in COVID-19. Sequencing was performed with immunoSEQ multiplex PCR; in TCRdb, only in-frame clones are kept and a portion is missing. The table has 84,000 or so clones, 60% to 85% seen once. Sequenced input: peripheral blood. These receptors all stem from a human donor in a cohort sampled during active COVID-19.

This chain joins TRBV7-2 and TRBJ2-7; 7 bases line up with TRBD2. After removal of 4 bases from V and 3 bases from J, the junction contained 9 bases not matched to a gene. Germline values: CDR1 SGHTA, CDR2 FQGNSA. The CDR3 contains 15 residues. CDR3 bases: TGTGCCAGCAGCTCCCAGTCGGGGGGAGTCTACGAGCAGTACTTC. It translates to CASSSQSGGVYEQYF. Full variable domain (missing parts from reference TRBV7-2 and TRBJ2-7): GAGVSQSPSNKVTEKGKDVELRCDPISGHTALYWYRQSLGQGLEFLIYFQGNSAPDKSGLPSDRFSAERTGGSVSTLTIQRTQQEDSAVYLCASSSQSGGVYEQYFGPGTRLTVT.

The rearrangement uses TRBV6-5 and TRBJ2-7, with D possibly matching TRBD2 (5 bases). With 2 bases removed from V and 7 bases from J, the gap between germline ends came to 12 bases. Germline assignment: CDR1 MNHEY and CDR2 SVGAGI. This CDR3 is 13 amino acids long. The CDR3 DNA reads TGTGCCAGCAGTTACGGGAAACTAGGGGAGCAGTACTTC. Translation: CASSYGKLGEQYF.

V and J are TRBV28 and TRBJ2-5, with 8 positions matching TRBD1. CDR1 is MDHEN, CDR2 SYDVKM, per germline. The CDR3 sequence is 18 residues long. With V trimmed by 8 bases and J by 3 bases, 20 bases remained unmatched. The CDR3: CASSLRGQGWMGKETQYF. In DNA, the CDR3 is TGTGCCAGCTCCCTCCGCGGACAGGGATGGATGGGGAAAGAGACCCAGTACTTC.